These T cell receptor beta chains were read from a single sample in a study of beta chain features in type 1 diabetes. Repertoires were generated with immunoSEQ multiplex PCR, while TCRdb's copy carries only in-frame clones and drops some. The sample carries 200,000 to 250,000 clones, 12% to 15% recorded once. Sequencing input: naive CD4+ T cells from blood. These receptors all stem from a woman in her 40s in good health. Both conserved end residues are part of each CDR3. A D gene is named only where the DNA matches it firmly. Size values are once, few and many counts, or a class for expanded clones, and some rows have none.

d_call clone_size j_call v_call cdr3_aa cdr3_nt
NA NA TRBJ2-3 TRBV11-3 CASSPGWTTTSTDTQYF TGTGCCAGCAGCCCCGGGTGGACTACGACTAGCACAGATACGCAGTATTTT
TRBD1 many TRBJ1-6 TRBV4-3 CASSQGQGGYSPLHF TGCGCCAGCAGCCAAGGACAGGGTGGGTATTCACCCCTCCACTTT
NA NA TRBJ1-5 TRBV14 CASSQGQSPQHF TGTGCCAGCAGCCAAGGTCAGTCGCCCCAGCATTTT
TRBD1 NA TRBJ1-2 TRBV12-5 CASGLTPPGQETNGYTF TGTGCTAGTGGTTTAACCCCTCCGGGACAGGAGACGAATGGCTACACCTTC
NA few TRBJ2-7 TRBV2 CASSLSYEQYF TGTGCCAGCAGTCTTTCCTACGAGCAGTACTTC
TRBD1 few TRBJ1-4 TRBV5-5 CASSPGTAAGKLFF TGTGCCAGCAGCCCCGGGACAGCCGCAGGGAAACTGTTTTTT
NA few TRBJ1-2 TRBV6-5 CASSYSATGNYGYTF TGTGCCAGCAGTTACTCGGCCACAGGGAACTATGGCTACACCTTC
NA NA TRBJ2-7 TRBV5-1 CASSGRDIYRREQYF TGCGCCAGCAGCGGGAGGGACATTTACCGGCGGGAGCAGTACTTC
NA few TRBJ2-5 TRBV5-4 CASSLGSGLKYQETQYF TGTGCCAGCAGCTTGGGGAGCGGCCTAAAGTACCAAGAGACCCAGTACTTC
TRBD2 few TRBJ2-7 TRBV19 CASSMGTSGAYEQYF TGTGCCAGTAGTATGGGGACTAGCGGTGCCTACGAGCAGTACTTC
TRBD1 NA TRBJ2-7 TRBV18 CASSKSGTGEQYF TGTGCCAGCTCCAAATCGGGGACAGGGGAGCAGTACTTC
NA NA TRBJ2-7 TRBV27 CASSFHSLQYF TGTGCCAGCAGTTTTCACAGCTTGCAGTACTTC
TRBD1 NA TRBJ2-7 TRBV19 CASSTRDSYEQYF TGTGCCAGTAGTACCCGGGACAGCTACGAGCAGTACTTC
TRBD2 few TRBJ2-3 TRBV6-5 CASSPNAGDTDTQYF TGTGCCAGCAGTCCGAACGCGGGGGACACAGATACGCAGTATTTT
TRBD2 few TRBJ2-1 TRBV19 CASSIQDLAGLHNEQFF TGTGCCAGTAGTATTCAGGACCTAGCGGGGTTACACAATGAGCAGTTCTTC
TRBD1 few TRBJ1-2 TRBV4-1 CASSADRGNYGYTF TGCGCCAGCAGCGCGGACAGGGGTAACTATGGCTACACCTTC
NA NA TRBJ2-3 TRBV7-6 CASSFRQGGPRTDTQYF TGTGCCAGCAGCTTTCGACAGGGAGGTCCTCGCACAGATACGCAGTATTTT